This TCR beta chain was sequenced for a study of PD-1 blockade in mismatch repair-deficient tumors. Study summary: All were previously treated, progressing patients with eleven to twelve mismatch repair-deficient cancer types. Study-wide points: Tumor-resident clones, often absent from pretreatment blood, expanded after pembrolizumab and then contracted.

The data were produced by immunoSEQ multiplex PCR, yet TCRdb's version contains in-frame clones alone and is incomplete. The sample shows 40,000 to 60,000 clones, around 73% of them seen only once. The CDR3 spans 13 residues. The germline V and J ends were trimmed by 7 bases and 3 bases, with 15 bases remaining between them. In germline, CDR1 is SQVTM, CDR2 ANQGSEA. All patients were mismatch repair deficient, assessed by either PCR or immunohistochemistry. Three pembrolizumab responders had their TCRs sequenced. About this clone itself: The antigen remains undetermined.

This clonotype originated in an adult with mismatch repair-deficient cancer. J is TRBJ1-1 and V is TRBV29-1; D gene unclear. Specimen: peripheral blood, collected 4 weeks after starting pembrolizumab. This CDR3 is CSGALGRDTEAFF. The CDR3 region has the DNA TGCAGCGGCGCACTCGGTAGGGACACTGAAGCTTTCTTT.